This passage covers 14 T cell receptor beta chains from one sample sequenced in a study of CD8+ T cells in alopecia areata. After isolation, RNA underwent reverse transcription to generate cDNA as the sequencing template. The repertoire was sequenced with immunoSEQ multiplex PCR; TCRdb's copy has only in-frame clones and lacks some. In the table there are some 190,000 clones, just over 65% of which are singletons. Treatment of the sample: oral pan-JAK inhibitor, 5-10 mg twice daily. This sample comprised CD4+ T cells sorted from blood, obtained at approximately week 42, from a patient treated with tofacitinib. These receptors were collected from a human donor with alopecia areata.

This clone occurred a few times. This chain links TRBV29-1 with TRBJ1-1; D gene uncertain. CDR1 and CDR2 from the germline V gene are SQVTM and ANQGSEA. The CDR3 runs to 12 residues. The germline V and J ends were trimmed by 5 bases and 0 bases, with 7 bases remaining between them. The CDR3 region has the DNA TGCAGCGTTATGCCGATGAACACTGAAGCTTTCTTT. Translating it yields CSVMPMNTEAFF.

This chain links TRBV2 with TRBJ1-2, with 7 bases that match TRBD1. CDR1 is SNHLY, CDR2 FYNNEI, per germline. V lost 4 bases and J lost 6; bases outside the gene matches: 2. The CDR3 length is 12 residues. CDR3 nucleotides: TGTGCCAGCAGTGTACAGGGGAATGGCTACACCTTC. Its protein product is CASSVQGNGYTF.

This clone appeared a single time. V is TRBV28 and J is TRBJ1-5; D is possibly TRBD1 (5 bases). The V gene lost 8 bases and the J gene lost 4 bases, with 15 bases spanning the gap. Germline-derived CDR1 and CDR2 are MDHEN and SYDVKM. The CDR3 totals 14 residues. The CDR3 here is CASGTRRGNQPQHF. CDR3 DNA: TGTGCCAGCGGGACTCGACGGGGAAATCAGCCCCAGCATTTT. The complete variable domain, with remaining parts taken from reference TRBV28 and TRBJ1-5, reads DVKVTQSSRYLVKRTGEKVFLECVQDMDHENMFWYRQDPGLGLRLIYFSYDVKMKEKGDIPEGYSVSREKKERFSLILESASTNQTSMYLCASGTRRGNQPQHFGDGTRLSIL.

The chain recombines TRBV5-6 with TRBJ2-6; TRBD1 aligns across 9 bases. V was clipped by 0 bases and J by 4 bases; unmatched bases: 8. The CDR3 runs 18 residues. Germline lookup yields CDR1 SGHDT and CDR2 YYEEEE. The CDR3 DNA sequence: TGTGCCAGCAGCTTGGCCTCCGGGACAGGGCGCGGGGCCAACGTCCTGACTTTC. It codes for CASSLASGTGRGANVLTF.

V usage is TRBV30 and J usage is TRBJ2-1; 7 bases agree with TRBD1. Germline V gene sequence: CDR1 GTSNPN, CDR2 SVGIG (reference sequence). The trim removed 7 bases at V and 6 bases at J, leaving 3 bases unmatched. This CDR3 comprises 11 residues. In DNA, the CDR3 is TGTGCCTTGACAGGGCTCAATGAGCAGTTCTTC. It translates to CALTGLNEQFF.

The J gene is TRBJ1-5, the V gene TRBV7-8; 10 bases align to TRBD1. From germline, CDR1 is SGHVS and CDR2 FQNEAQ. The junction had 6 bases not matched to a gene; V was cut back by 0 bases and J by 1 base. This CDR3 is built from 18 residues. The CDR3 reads CASSLAGQGIGSNQPQHF. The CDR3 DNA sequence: TGTGCCAGCAGCTTAGCGGGACAGGGGATTGGGAGCAATCAGCCCCAGCATTTT.

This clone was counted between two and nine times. DNA for the CDR3: TGCAGCGTTGCCTGGCCTCCATTGGGGGAGCAGTACTTC. Its protein is CSVAWPPLGEQYF. The chain combines TRBV29-1 with TRBJ2-7; D not certain. The V gene lost 4 bases and the J gene lost 7 bases, with 17 bases spanning the gap. The CDR3 is 13 amino acids. Germline V CDR1 and CDR2: SQVTM, ANQGSEA.

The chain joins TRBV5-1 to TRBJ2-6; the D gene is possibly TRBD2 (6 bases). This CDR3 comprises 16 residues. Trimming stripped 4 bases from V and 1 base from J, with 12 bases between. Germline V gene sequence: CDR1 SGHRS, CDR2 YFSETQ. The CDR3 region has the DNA TGCGCCAGCAGCCCGACGGGAGAATCTGGGGCCAACGTCCTGACTTTC. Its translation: CASSPTGESGANVLTF.

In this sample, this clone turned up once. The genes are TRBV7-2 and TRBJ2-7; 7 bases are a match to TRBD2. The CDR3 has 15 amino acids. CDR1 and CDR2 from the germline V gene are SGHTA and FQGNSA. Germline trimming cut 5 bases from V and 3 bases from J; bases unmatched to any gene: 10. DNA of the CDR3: TGTGCCAGCAGCCCCCCGGGACTACTCTACTACGAGCAGTACTTC. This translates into CASSPPGLLYYEQYF. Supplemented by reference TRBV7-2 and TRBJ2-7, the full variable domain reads GAGVSQSPSNKVTEKGKDVELRCDPISGHTALYWYRQSLGQGLEFLIYFQGNSAPDKSGLPSDRFSAERTGGSVSTLTIQRTQQEDSAVYLCASSPPGLLYYEQYFGPGTRLTVT.

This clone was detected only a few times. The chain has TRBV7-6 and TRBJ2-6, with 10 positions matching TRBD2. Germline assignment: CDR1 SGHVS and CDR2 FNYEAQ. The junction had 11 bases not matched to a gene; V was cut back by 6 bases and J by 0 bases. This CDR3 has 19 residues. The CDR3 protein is CASSGVSGGFSSGANVLTF. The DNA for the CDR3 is TGTGCCAGCAGTGGGGTTAGCGGGGGGTTTAGCTCTGGGGCCAACGTCCTGACTTTC.

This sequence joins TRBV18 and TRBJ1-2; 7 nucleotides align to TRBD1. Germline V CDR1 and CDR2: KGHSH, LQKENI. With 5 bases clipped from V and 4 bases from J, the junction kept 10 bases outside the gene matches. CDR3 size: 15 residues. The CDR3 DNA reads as TGTGCCAGCTCATCGGGACAGTCCCGGGGCTATGGCTACACCTTC. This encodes CASSSGQSRGYGYTF.

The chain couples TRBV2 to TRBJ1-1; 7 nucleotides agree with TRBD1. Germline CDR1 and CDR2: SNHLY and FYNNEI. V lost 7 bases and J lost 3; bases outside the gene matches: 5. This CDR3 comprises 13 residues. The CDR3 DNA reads TGTGCCAGCATTTCTCAGGGGGACACTGAAGCTTTCTTT. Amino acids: CASISQGDTEAFF.

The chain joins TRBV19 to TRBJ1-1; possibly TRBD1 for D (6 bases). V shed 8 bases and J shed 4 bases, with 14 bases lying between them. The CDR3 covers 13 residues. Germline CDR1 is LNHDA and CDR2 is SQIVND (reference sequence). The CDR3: CASQHRAGTEAFF. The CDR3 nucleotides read TGTGCCAGTCAACACAGGGCGGGCACTGAAGCTTTCTTT.

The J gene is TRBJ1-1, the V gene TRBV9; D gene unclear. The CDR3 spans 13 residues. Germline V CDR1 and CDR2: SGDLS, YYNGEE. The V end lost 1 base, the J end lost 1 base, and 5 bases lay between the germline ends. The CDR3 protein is CASSVYENTEAFF. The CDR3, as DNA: TGTGCCAGCAGCGTATATGAGAACACTGAAGCTTTCTTT.